This TCR beta chain was captured by sequencing in a study of blood T cell repertoires in COVID-19. Study at large: Collection of acute and convalescent COVID-19 samples took place in the United States, Italy and Spain.

Profiling relied on immunoSEQ multiplex PCR, and the TCRdb table lists in-frame clones only, not all of them. The sample consists of 100,000 to 150,000 clones, more than 70% of them appearing once. CDR1 and CDR2 (germline): KGHSH, LQKENI. The CDR3 spans 15 residues. Trimming removed 3 bases at V and 5 bases at J, with 11 bases between. This receptor was taken from a human donor in a cohort sampled during active COVID-19. The V call is TRBV18, the J call TRBJ1-6, with D tentatively TRBD1 (6 bases). The sample consisted of peripheral blood. The CDR3 spells CASSPYGQNNSPLHF. CDR3 DNA sequence: TGTGCCAGCTCACCCTATGGACAGAATAATTCACCCCTCCACTTT. Drawing the rest from reference TRBV18 and TRBJ1-6, the complete variable domain is NAGVMQNPRHLVRRRGQEARLRCSPMKGHSHVYWYRQLPEEGLKFMVYLQKENIIDESGMPKERFSAEFPKEGPSILRIQQVVRGDSAAYFCASSPYGQNNSPLHFGNGTRLTVT.